Listed below are T cell receptor beta chains from one sample, sequenced in a study of radiotherapy plus CTLA-4 blockade in lung cancer. Repertoires were generated with immunoSEQ multiplex PCR, while TCRdb's copy carries only in-frame clones and drops some. The repertoire holds about 40,000 clones, about four fifths seen once, with more than 20% in the top ten. The sequences come from peripheral blood, collected from a patient treated with radiotherapy plus ipilimumab. The source of these receptors is a human donor with non-small cell lung cancer that progressed on radiotherapy plus ipilimumab. CDR3s include the opening cysteine and the closing phenylalanine or tryptophan. Fields, in order: CDR3 DNA, CDR3 protein, J gene, D gene, clone size, V gene. A D gene is named only where the DNA matches it firmly. Not every row has a clone size; where given, it reads once, few, many or a size class.

CDR3nt: TGTGCCAGCAGCTTAGCGCGGACACCGTACCAAGAGACCCAGTACTTC; CDR3aa: CASSLARTPYQETQYF; j_gene: TRBJ2-5; d_gene: -; abundance: -; v_gene: TRBV7-2
CDR3nt: TGTGCCAGCAGTTACAACTACAATCAGCCCCAGCATTTT; CDR3aa: CASSYNYNQPQHF; j_gene: TRBJ1-5; d_gene: -; abundance: -; v_gene: TRBV6-5
CDR3nt: TGTGCCAGCTCACCACGTGGGGGGAGGACTGAAGCTTTCTTT; CDR3aa: CASSPRGGRTEAFF; j_gene: TRBJ1-1; d_gene: -; abundance: few; v_gene: TRBV18
CDR3nt: TGTGCCAGCAGCGTAGGCAGGGAGGGGTCACCCCTCCACTTT; CDR3aa: CASSVGREGSPLHF; j_gene: TRBJ1-6; d_gene: -; abundance: -; v_gene: TRBV9
CDR3nt: TGCGCCAGCAAAGGAGATGGAAACACCATATATTTT; CDR3aa: CASKGDGNTIYF; j_gene: TRBJ1-3; d_gene: -; abundance: few; v_gene: TRBV5-1
CDR3nt: TGTGCCAGTAGTCCTAGCGGGGTCTACGAGCAGTACTTC; CDR3aa: CASSPSGVYEQYF; j_gene: TRBJ2-7; d_gene: TRBD2; abundance: -; v_gene: TRBV19
CDR3nt: TGTGCCAGCAGCTTTGGCGGATACGATGAAAAACTGTTTTTT; CDR3aa: CASSFGGYDEKLFF; j_gene: TRBJ1-4; d_gene: -; abundance: -; v_gene: TRBV7-2
CDR3nt: TGTGCCAGCAGCGTAGCTCCGGGACAGGGTTTGGCTGGAAACACCATATATTTT; CDR3aa: CASSVAPGQGLAGNTIYF; j_gene: TRBJ1-3; d_gene: TRBD1; abundance: -; v_gene: TRBV9
CDR3nt: TGTGCCAGCAGCGTCGCAGGGATAACGAACACCGGGGAGCTGTTTTTT; CDR3aa: CASSVAGITNTGELFF; j_gene: TRBJ2-2; d_gene: -; abundance: few; v_gene: TRBV7-8
CDR3nt: TGTGCCAGCAGTCCCGGCTGGGCCTCGGGGGCCGGGGAGCTGTTTTTT; CDR3aa: CASSPGWASGAGELFF; j_gene: TRBJ2-2; d_gene: -; abundance: few; v_gene: TRBV2
CDR3nt: TGCGCCAGCAGGGAAGGGACAGCGGATAATTCACCCCTCCACTTT; CDR3aa: CASREGTADNSPLHF; j_gene: TRBJ1-6; d_gene: TRBD1; abundance: -; v_gene: TRBV5-1
CDR3nt: TGTGCCAGCAGCCGACCTACTAGCGGGGGAGAGACCCAGTACTTC; CDR3aa: CASSRPTSGGETQYF; j_gene: TRBJ2-5; d_gene: TRBD2; abundance: -; v_gene: TRBV5-4
CDR3nt: TGTGCCAGCAGCCCAGGACAGGGCTCCTACAATGAGCAGTTCTTC; CDR3aa: CASSPGQGSYNEQFF; j_gene: TRBJ2-1; d_gene: TRBD1; abundance: -; v_gene: TRBV9
CDR3nt: TGTGCCAGTAGTATCACCTCCGGACAGTCCTATGGCTACACCTTC; CDR3aa: CASSITSGQSYGYTF; j_gene: TRBJ1-2; d_gene: -; abundance: -; v_gene: TRBV19
CDR3nt: TGTGCCAGCAGCTCCGGCAGGGTATCCAATCAGCCCCAGCATTTT; CDR3aa: CASSSGRVSNQPQHF; j_gene: TRBJ1-5; d_gene: -; abundance: -; v_gene: TRBV7-2
CDR3nt: TGTGCCAGCAGGCTGGGAGGGGACACCGGGGAGCTGTTTTTT; CDR3aa: CASRLGGDTGELFF; j_gene: TRBJ2-2; d_gene: TRBD2; abundance: -; v_gene: TRBV27
CDR3nt: TGCGCCAGCAGCTTGGTTCGGGGGTCGGGAACCGGGGAGCTGTTTTTT; CDR3aa: CASSLVRGSGTGELFF; j_gene: TRBJ2-2; d_gene: -; abundance: few; v_gene: TRBV5-1
CDR3nt: TGTGCCACCCAAAGGGGGCAGCTTAATTGGAATTACGAGCAGTACTTC; CDR3aa: CATQRGQLNWNYEQYF; j_gene: TRBJ2-7; d_gene: TRBD1; abundance: -; v_gene: TRBV27
CDR3nt: TGCGCCAGCAGTCCAGGACAGGCTGGAAACACCATATATTTT; CDR3aa: CASSPGQAGNTIYF; j_gene: TRBJ1-3; d_gene: TRBD1; abundance: -; v_gene: TRBV5-1
CDR3nt: TGTGCCAGCAGCCCGGGTGGGGGGGGGAAACATAAGGACCTGTTTTTT; CDR3aa: CASSPGGGGKHKDLFF; j_gene: TRBJ2-2; d_gene: TRBD2; abundance: -; v_gene: TRBV5-4
CDR3nt: TGTGCCATCAGCGACCACCGGGGGGGCAGGGACGAGCAGTTCTTC; CDR3aa: CAISDHRGGRDEQFF; j_gene: TRBJ2-1; d_gene: TRBD2; abundance: few; v_gene: TRBV10-3
CDR3nt: TGCGCCAGCAGCTTGGACAGGGGAAGGGACACCGGGGAGCTGTTTTTT; CDR3aa: CASSLDRGRDTGELFF; j_gene: TRBJ2-2; d_gene: TRBD1; abundance: -; v_gene: TRBV5-1
CDR3nt: TGTGCCAGCAGCTTCAGTGGCAGTGGCTGGGCTGAGCAGTTCTTC; CDR3aa: CASSFSGSGWAEQFF; j_gene: TRBJ2-1; d_gene: -; abundance: -; v_gene: TRBV7-2
CDR3nt: TGTGCCAGCACTCTGGACAGCGGAGGCAATCAGCCCCAGCATTTT; CDR3aa: CASTLDSGGNQPQHF; j_gene: TRBJ1-5; d_gene: -; abundance: -; v_gene: TRBV2